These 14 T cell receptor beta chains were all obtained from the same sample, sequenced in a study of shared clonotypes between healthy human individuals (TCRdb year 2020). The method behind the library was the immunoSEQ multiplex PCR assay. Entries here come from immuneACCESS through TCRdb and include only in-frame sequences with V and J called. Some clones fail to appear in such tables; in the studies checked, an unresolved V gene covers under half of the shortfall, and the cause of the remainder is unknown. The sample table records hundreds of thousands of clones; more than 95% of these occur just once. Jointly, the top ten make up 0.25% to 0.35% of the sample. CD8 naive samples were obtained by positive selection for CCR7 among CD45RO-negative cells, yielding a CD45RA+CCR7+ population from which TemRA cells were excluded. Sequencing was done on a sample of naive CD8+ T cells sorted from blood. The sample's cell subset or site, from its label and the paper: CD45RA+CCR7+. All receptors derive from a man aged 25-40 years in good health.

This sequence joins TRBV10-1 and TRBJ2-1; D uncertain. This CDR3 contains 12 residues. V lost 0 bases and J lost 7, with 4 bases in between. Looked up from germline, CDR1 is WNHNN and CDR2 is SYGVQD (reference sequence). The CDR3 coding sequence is TGCGCCAGCAGTGAGTCGTGGAATGAGCAGTTCTTC. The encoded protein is CASSESWNEQFF.

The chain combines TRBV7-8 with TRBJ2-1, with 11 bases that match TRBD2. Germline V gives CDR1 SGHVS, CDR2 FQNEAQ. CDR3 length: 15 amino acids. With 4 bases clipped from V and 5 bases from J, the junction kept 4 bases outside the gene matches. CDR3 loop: CASSYGTSGNNEQFF. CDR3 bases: TGTGCCAGCAGCTATGGGACTAGCGGAAACAATGAGCAGTTCTTC.

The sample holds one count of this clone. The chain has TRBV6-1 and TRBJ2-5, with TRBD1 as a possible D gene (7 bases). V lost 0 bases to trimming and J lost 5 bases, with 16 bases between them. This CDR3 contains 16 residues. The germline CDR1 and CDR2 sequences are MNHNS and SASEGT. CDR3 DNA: TGTGCCAGCAGTGAAGCGACAGGGTCGGGGGTCGAGACCCAGTACTTC. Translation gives CASSEATGSGVETQYF.

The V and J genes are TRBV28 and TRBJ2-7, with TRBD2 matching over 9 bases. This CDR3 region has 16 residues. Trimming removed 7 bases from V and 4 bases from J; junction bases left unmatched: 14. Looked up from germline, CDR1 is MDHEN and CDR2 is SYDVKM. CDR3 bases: TGTGCCAGCATCAGGGGTCTAGCGGGACCACCTTACGAGCAGTACTTC. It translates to CASIRGLAGPPYEQYF.

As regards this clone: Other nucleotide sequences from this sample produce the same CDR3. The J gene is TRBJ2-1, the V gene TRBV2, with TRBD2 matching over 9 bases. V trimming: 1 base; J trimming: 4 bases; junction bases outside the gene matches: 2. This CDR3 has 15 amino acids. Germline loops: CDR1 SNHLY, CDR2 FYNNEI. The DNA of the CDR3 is TGTGCCAGCAGTGAAGGACTAGCGGCGTACAATGAGCAGTTCTTC. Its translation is CASSEGLAAYNEQFF.

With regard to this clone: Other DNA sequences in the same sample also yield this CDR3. DNA of the CDR3: TGCGCCAGCAGCCAAGATAGCGGGTACGAGCAGTACTTC. As protein: CASSQDSGYEQYF. The V gene is TRBV4-3, the J gene TRBJ2-7; TRBD2 agrees at 7 bases. Germline CDR1 reads LGHNA; CDR2 reads YSLEER. The ends lost 0 bases at V and 4 bases at J; junction bases unmatched: 0. The CDR3 is made up of 13 amino acids.

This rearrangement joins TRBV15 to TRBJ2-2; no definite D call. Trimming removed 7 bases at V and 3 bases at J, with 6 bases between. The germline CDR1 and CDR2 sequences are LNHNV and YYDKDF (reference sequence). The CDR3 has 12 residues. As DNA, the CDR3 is TGTGCCACCACCGCGGACACCGGGGAGCTGTTTTTT. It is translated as CATTADTGELFF.

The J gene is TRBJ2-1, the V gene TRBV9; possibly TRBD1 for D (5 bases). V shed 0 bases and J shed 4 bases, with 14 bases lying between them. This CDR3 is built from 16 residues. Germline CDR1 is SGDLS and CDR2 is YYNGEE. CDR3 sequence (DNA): TGTGCCAGCAGCGTAGGGAAGACAGTTACTTACAATGAGCAGTTCTTC. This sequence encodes CASSVGKTVTYNEQFF.

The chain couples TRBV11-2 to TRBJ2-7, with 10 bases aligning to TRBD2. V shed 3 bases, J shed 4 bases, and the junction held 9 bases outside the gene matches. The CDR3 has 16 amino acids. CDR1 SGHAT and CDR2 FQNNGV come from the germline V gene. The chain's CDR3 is CASSFLTGLAIYEQYF. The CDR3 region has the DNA TGTGCCAGCAGCTTTCTAACGGGACTAGCGATTTACGAGCAGTACTTC.

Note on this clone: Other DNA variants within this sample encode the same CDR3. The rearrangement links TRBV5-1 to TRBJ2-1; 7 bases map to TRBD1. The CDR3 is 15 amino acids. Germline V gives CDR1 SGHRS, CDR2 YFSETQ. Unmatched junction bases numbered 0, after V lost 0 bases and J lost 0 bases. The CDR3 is CASSLGDSSYNEQFF. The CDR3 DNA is TGCGCCAGCAGCTTGGGGGACAGCTCCTACAATGAGCAGTTCTTC.

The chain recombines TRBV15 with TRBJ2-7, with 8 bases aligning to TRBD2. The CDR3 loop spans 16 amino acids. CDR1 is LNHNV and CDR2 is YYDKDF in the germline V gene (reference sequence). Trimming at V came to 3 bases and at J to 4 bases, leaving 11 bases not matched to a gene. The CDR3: CATSSDIGAGGYEQYF. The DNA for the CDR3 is TGTGCCACCAGCAGCGACATCGGCGCGGGAGGTTACGAGCAGTACTTC. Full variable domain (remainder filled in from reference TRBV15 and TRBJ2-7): DAMVIQNPRYQVTQFGKPVTLSCSQTLNHNVMYWYQQKSSQAPKLLFHYYDKDFNNEADTPDNFQSRRPNTSFCFLDIRSPGLGDTAMYLCATSSDIGAGGYEQYFGPGTRLTVT.

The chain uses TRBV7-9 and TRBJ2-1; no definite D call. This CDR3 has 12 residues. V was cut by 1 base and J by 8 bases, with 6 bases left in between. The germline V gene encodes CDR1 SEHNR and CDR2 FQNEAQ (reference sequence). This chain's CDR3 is CASSLVFYEQFF. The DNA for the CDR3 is TGTGCCAGCAGCTTAGTTTTCTATGAGCAGTTCTTC.

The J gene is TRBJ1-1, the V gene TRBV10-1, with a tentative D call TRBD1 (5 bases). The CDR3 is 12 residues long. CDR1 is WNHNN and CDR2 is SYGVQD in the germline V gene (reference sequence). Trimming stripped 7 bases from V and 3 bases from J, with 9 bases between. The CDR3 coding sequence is TGCGCCAGCACAGGGCTGGACACTGAAGCTTTCTTT. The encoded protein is CASTGLDTEAFF.

The chain's CDR3 is CASSPPLGGRADEQYF. Here the CDR3 DNA reads TGTGCCAGCAGCCCACCCCTAGGCGGGAGGGCGGACGAGCAGTACTTC. The chain couples TRBV7-9 to TRBJ2-7, with 9 bases lining up with TRBD2. The trim removed 5 bases at V and 5 bases at J, leaving 13 bases unmatched. The CDR3 sequence is 16 residues long. The germline V gene encodes CDR1 SEHNR and CDR2 FQNEAQ (reference sequence). The full variable domain, its missing parts supplied by reference TRBV7-9 and TRBJ2-7, is DTGVSQNPRHKITKRGQNVTFRCDPISEHNRLYWYRQTLGQGPEFLTYFQNEAQLEKSRLLSDRFSAERPKGSFSTLEIQRTEQGDSAMYLCASSPPLGGRADEQYFGPGTRLTVT.